This TCR beta chain was observed in a study of early T cells in non-severe SARS-CoV-2 infection. Across the whole study: Sequencing was performed on bulk RNA from unsorted whole blood, leaving chains unpaired. Study results and caveats: VDJdb-based annotation leaned toward anti-spike CD8 responses and missed private and CD4 specificities.

As part of library construction, unique molecular identifiers were attached to individual cDNA molecules. From the 5' RACE reads, TCRdb called clonotypes with MiXCR, one entry per CDR3 protein. The table lists approximately 80,000 distinct CDR3 sequences, roughly 12% of them singletons. CDR3 length: 13 amino acids. Trimming took off 4 bases at V and 6 bases at J, with 12 bases between the two ends. CDR1 is SNHLY and CDR2 is FYNNEI in the germline V gene. This clonotype was seen ten or more times. Antigen unknown. This receptor was obtained from an adult who was a healthcare worker with PCR-confirmed SARS-CoV-2 infection or an uninfected control (not recorded which). The material sequenced was whole blood, taken at baseline. J is TRBJ1-1 and V is TRBV2, with D perhaps matching TRBD1 (5 bases). The CDR3 region has the DNA TGTGCCAGCAGTGGGACATTCCGGGCTGAAGCTTTCTTT. Amino acids: CASSGTFRAEAFF.